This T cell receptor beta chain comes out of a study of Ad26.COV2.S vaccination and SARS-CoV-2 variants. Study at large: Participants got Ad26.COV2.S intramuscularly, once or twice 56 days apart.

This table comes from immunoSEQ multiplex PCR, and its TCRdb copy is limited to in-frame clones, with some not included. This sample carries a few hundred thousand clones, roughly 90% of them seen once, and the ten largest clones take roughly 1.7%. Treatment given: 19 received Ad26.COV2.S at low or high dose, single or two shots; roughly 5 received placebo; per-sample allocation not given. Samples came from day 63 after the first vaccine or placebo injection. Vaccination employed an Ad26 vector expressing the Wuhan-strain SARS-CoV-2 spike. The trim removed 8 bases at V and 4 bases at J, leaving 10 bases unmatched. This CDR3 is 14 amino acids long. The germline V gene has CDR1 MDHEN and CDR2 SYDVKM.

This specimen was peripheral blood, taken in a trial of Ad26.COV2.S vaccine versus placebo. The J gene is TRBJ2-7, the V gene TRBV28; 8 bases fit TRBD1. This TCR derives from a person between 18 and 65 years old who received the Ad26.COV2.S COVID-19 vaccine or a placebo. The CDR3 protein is CASGTGTGSYEQYF. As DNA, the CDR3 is TGTGCCAGCGGCACCGGGACAGGCAGTTACGAGCAGTACTTC.